One and the same sample provided the 20 T cell receptor beta chains below, sequenced in a study of shared clonotypes between healthy human individuals (dated by TCRdb to the early 2020s). The library came from the immunoSEQ multiplex PCR assay. In its TCRdb copy, this immuneACCESS table keeps in-frame sequences only and misses some clones. Where compared with another copy, unresolved V genes explain less than half of these, and the others have no known cause. In all, the sample holds about 1.1 million clones, and roughly 80% of those were seen once. The ten largest clonotypes hold over 0.8% of the sample. The sample consisted of memory CD4+ T cells from PBMCs. Interpreted using the paper, the cell subset or site label stands for: CD45RA-negative fraction. The receptor set was obtained from a man aged 18 to 29 in good health. Some clones in this sample may be carry-over from other donors' samples.

This chain connects TRBV5-1 to TRBJ2-2; D call uncertain. CDR3 length equals 14 residues. Germline CDR1 and CDR2: SGHRS and YFSETQ. V lost 0 bases, J lost 4 bases, and 7 bases lay in between. In nucleotides, the CDR3 is TGCGCCAGCAGCTTGGGGGAACCCACCGGGGAGCTGTTTTTT. Its protein is CASSLGEPTGELFF.

The CDR3 nucleotides are TGTGCCAGCAGTTACTCGATGGGCTTTAACTCCTACGAGCAGTACTTC. It is translated as CASSYSMGFNSYEQYF. This chain connects TRBV6-5 to TRBJ2-7; D not resolved. V dropped 0 bases and J dropped 0 bases, with 12 bases sitting between them. The CDR3 has 16 residues. The germline CDR1 and CDR2 sequences are MNHEY and SVGAGI.

V is TRBV28 and J is TRBJ1-4; TRBD1 aligns across 7 bases. With V trimmed by 8 bases and J by 1 base, 4 bases remained unmatched. CDR1 is MDHEN, CDR2 SYDVKM, per germline. The CDR3 length is 14 residues. Here the CDR3 reads CASGRQGTNEKLFF. CDR3 nucleotides: TGTGCCAGCGGACGACAGGGAACTAATGAAAAACTGTTTTTT.

There are many counts of this clone. V and J are TRBV6-5 and TRBJ1-5; TRBD1 aligns across 9 bases. CDR1 and CDR2 from the germline V gene are MNHEY and SVGAGI. The trim removed 6 bases at V and 7 bases at J, leaving 4 bases unmatched. The CDR3 runs to 13 residues. The CDR3 here is CASSTGGRQPQHF. CDR3 in DNA: TGTGCCAGCAGCACAGGGGGCCGCCAGCCCCAGCATTTT.

The chain couples TRBV4-3 to TRBJ2-3; TRBD2 aligns across 10 bases. The CDR3 totals 17 residues. The J segment lost 2 bases and the V segment lost 0 bases, leaving 5 bases of the junction unmatched. Germline V gene sequence: CDR1 LGHNA, CDR2 YSLEER. This CDR3 reads CASSQDASGSFTDTQYF. The CDR3 nucleotides are TGCGCCAGCAGCCAAGACGCTAGCGGGAGCTTCACAGATACGCAGTATTTT.

CDR3 nucleotide sequence: TGCGCCAGCAGCTCTAGCGGGAGGGAAGAGACCCAGTACTTC. Its protein is CASSSSGREETQYF. The gene calls are TRBV5-1 and TRBJ2-5, with 12 bases lining up with TRBD2. J was trimmed by 3 bases and V by 3 bases; bases with no gene match: 0. The CDR3 contains 14 residues. The germline gives CDR1 SGHRS, CDR2 YFSETQ.

This sequence joins TRBV30 and TRBJ2-3; D call uncertain. V gave up 4 bases and J gave up 0 bases, with 8 bases separating them. The CDR3 extends over 13 amino acids. CDR1 GTSNPN and CDR2 SVGIG come from the germline V gene (reference sequence). In DNA, the CDR3 is TGTGCCTGGACAGCGAGAAGCACAGATACGCAGTATTTT. Amino acid sequence: CAWTARSTDTQYF.

This rearrangement joins TRBV14 to TRBJ1-1; D is undetermined. The V and J ends lost 4 bases and 0 bases respectively, with 6 bases between them. Germline V CDR1 and CDR2: SGHDN, FVKESK. This CDR3 has 13 residues. The CDR3 DNA is TGTGCCAGCAGCCGGCAGGTGAACACTGAAGCTTTCTTT. It codes for CASSRQVNTEAFF.

V and J are TRBV6-5 and TRBJ2-5, with D unresolved. The V gene lost 4 bases and the J gene lost 7 bases, with 10 bases spanning the gap. Germline CDR1 MNHEY, CDR2 SVGAGI. This CDR3 is built from 12 residues. CDR3 nucleotides: TGTGCCAGCAGTTCATCCACCCGGACCCAGTACTTC. Translating gives CASSSSTRTQYF.

The rearrangement links TRBV10-3 to TRBJ2-5, with TRBD2 matching 10 bases. CDR3 length equals 14 residues. J gave up 5 bases and V 4 bases, and 4 bases lay outside the gene matches. Germline CDR1 and CDR2: ENHRY and SYGVKD. CDR3 amino acids: CAISASSGSETQYF. CDR3 coding DNA: TGTGCCATCAGTGCGTCTAGCGGGAGTGAGACCCAGTACTTC.

J is TRBJ1-1 and V is TRBV28, with D uncertain. The CDR3 extends over 13 amino acids. Germline CDR1 and CDR2: MDHEN and SYDVKM. Trimming pared 6 bases from V and 8 bases from J, leaving 16 bases between. The CDR3 DNA reads as TGTGCCAGCAGCAATAGCAGAACTAGGGAAGCTTTCTTT. It encodes CASSNSRTREAFF.

This rearrangement joins TRBV19 to TRBJ2-3; D uncertain. The ends were cut back, 5 bases at V and 6 bases at J, with 9 bases in the middle. In germline, CDR1 is LNHDA, CDR2 SQIVND (reference sequence). The CDR3 sequence is 12 residues long. Here the CDR3 reads CASSFRVDTQYF. The CDR3 region has the DNA TGTGCCAGTAGTTTCCGAGTCGATACGCAGTATTTT.

This clone was seen many times. Here the CDR3 reads CASSLFGTGGAEQYF. The CDR3 bases are TGTGCCAGCAGTTTATTCGGGACAGGGGGCGCTGAGCAGTACTTC. The chain combines TRBV27 with TRBJ2-7; TRBD1 aligns across 12 bases. The CDR3 contains 15 residues. Trimming cost V 1 base and J 7 bases; bases outside gene matches: 5. CDR1 is MNHEY, CDR2 SMNVEV, per germline (reference sequence).

The rearrangement joins TRBV2 to TRBJ1-4; TRBD1 matches 7 bases. CDR1 is SNHLY, CDR2 FYNNEI, per germline. The CDR3 is 14 residues long. V lost 9 bases to trimming and J lost 8 bases; unmatched junction nucleotides: 12. The CDR3 DNA sequence: TGTGCCAGTCAGAGGGAGGGGGCCGGAGAAAAACTGTTTTTT. It encodes CASQREGAGEKLFF. Full variable domain (missing parts from reference TRBV2 and TRBJ1-4): EPEVTQTPSHQVTQMGQEVILRCVPISNHLYFYWYRQILGQKVEFLVSFYNNEISEKSEIFDDQFSVERPDGSNFTLKIRSTKLEDSAMYFCASQREGAGEKLFFGSGTQLSVL.

The chain joins TRBV27 to TRBJ2-7, with D perhaps TRBD2 (7 bases). Per the germline V gene, CDR1 is MNHEY and CDR2 is SMNVEV (reference sequence). The CDR3 spans 14 residues. The V gene lost 2 bases and the J gene lost 4 bases, with 12 bases spanning the gap. CDR3 amino acids: CASSLGGANYEQYF. Written as DNA, the CDR3 is TGTGCCAGCAGTTTAGGGGGGGCGAATTACGAGCAGTACTTC.

In its sample, this clone was seen once. The gene calls are TRBV5-1 and TRBJ2-3; D unclear. Trimming left V 1 base short and J 0 bases short, with 9 bases between. The CDR3 totals 15 residues. Germline values: CDR1 SGHRS, CDR2 YFSETQ. CDR3 amino acids: CASSLLSPSTDTQYF. As DNA, the CDR3 is TGCGCCAGCAGCTTGTTGTCTCCTAGCACAGATACGCAGTATTTT.

V and J are TRBV19 and TRBJ1-2; tentative D call: TRBD1 (6 bases). The germline V and J ends were trimmed by 7 bases and 9 bases, with 27 bases remaining between them. Germline assignment: CDR1 LNHDA and CDR2 SQIVND (reference sequence). This CDR3 is 16 amino acids long. DNA of the CDR3: TGTGCCAGTAACTTACGACAGGCCCTTTCTATGACGAGCTACACCTTC. Translated, it gives CASNLRQALSMTSYTF.

This clone was counted a single time. This chain links TRBV29-1 with TRBJ1-2, with 7 bases matching TRBD1. CDR3 length: 15 residues. V lost 7 bases, J lost 0 bases, and 11 bases stayed unmatched. The germline V gene has CDR1 SQVTM and CDR2 ANQGSEA. CDR3 DNA: TGCAGCGCCTCTACCCCAGGGGGACCTAACTATGGCTACACCTTC. Protein: CSASTPGGPNYGYTF.

This clone showed up just once. The chain links TRBV29-1 to TRBJ2-3; D is ambiguous. Looked up from germline, CDR1 is SQVTM and CDR2 is ANQGSEA. CDR3 length equals 14 residues. V was cut by 7 bases and J by 0 bases, with 14 bases left in between. The CDR3 region has the DNA TGCAGCGCCCTGGCGGTTGCTAGCACAGATACGCAGTATTTT. The encoded protein is CSALAVASTDTQYF.

V gene TRBV7-2 combines with J gene TRBJ1-1; maybe TRBD1 (6 bases). CDR1 SGHTA and CDR2 FQGNSA come from the germline V gene. This CDR3 has 14 amino acids. V was shortened by 2 bases and J by 6 bases, with 13 bases between the two germline ends. Here the CDR3 reads CASSLTRDTPEAFF. CDR3 nucleotide sequence: TGTGCCAGCAGCTTAACAAGGGACACTCCTGAAGCTTTCTTT. Full variable domain (remainder filled in from reference TRBV7-2 and TRBJ1-1): GAGVSQSPSNKVTEKGKDVELRCDPISGHTALYWYRQSLGQGLEFLIYFQGNSAPDKSGLPSDRFSAERTGGSVSTLTIQRTQQEDSAVYLCASSLTRDTPEAFFGQGTRLTVV.